This record concerns one TCR beta chain sequence. The V gene's germline CDR1 is MDHEN and CDR2 SYDVKM. CDR3 length: 14 residues. The V end was cut by 11 bases, the J end by 1 base, with 12 bases between. This entry comes from a study of blood T cell repertoires in COVID-19. Study at large: Both acute and convalescent COVID-19 samples were obtained from the United States, Italy and Spain. PBMCs, B-cell-depleted T cells, or T cells provided the cDNA or gDNA that made up the material.

In the original workflow: The authors estimated nucleated cell counts from reference gene primer amplification. Profiling relied on immunoSEQ multiplex PCR, and the TCRdb table lists in-frame clones only, not all of them. V and J calls and clone size are copied from that table; D and trimming were computed from the DNA. In the table there are about 180,000 clones, about 81% of which are singletons. Seattle patients were enrolled while actively infected and followed longitudinally. Material: peripheral blood. The sequence was obtained from a woman at least 80 years old with COVID-19, enrolled during active disease. This chain joins TRBV28 and TRBJ2-6; D is unclear. The CDR3: CAGSERSGANVLTF. In DNA, the CDR3 is TGTGCCGGTTCCGAGCGATCTGGGGCCAACGTCCTGACTTTC.